This T cell receptor beta chain was sequenced in a study of a mutant IDH1 vaccine in newly diagnosed glioma. Across the whole study: Vaccination was launched 4-6 weeks after radiotherapy alone, or with temozolomide cycles.

General observations from the study: Top-clonotype changes in peripheral T cells seemed unrelated to pseudoprogression.

The CDR3 is 14 amino acids. Germline loops: CDR1 MNHEY, CDR2 SMNVEV (reference sequence). The V gene lost 4 bases and the J gene lost 2 bases, with 8 bases spanning the gap. Points on this clone: Antigen: not known.

The time point denotes: week 11, during vaccination. Topical imiquimod was applied with each vaccine dose, which held 300 ug of mutant IDH1 20-mer peptide. Libraries were prepared by immunoSEQ multiplex PCR; TCRdb keeps only in-frame clonotypes and omits some of them. The repertoire holds approximately 25,000 clones, with roughly 80% as singletons. The material was PBMCs, obtained from a glioma patient whose treatment included an IDH1 peptide vaccine. The chain carries TRBV27 and TRBJ1-4; possibly TRBD1 for D (6 bases). The receptor's source is a woman aged 18-30 years with glioma. CDR3 sequence: CASSWGRTNEKLFF. As DNA, the CDR3 is TGTGCCAGCAGTTGGGGGCGGACTAATGAAAAACTGTTTTTT.